The clone carrying this T cell receptor (beta chain) is medium-sized. Its antigen is unknown. These data are taken from a study of T cells after posttransplantation cyclophosphamide. General study results and limits: Blood and skin or GI T cell repertoires showed limited TRB overlap. Donor CD8+ memory clones often dominated recipient blood repertoires at later times.

TCRdb's table, derived via immunoSEQ multiplex PCR, lists solely in-frame clones and lacks some. The sample contains more than 20,000 clones, none of them singletons. V lost 5 bases to trimming and J lost 2 bases; unmatched junction nucleotides: 5. Germline values: CDR1 SEHNR, CDR2 FQNEAQ (reference sequence). The CDR3 covers 15 residues. The sequence was obtained from a man aged 45-65 years in good health, CMV-negative, and a related stem cell transplant donor. The sample comprised PBMCs. The chain carries TRBV7-9 and TRBJ1-3, with 8 nucleotides matching TRBD1. CDR3 protein: CASSLQGAPGNTIYF. The CDR3 DNA reads TGTGCCAGCAGCCTTCAGGGGGCCCCTGGAAACACCATATATTTT. Based on the CDR3 plus reference TRBV7-9 and TRBJ1-3, the full variable domain is DTGVSQNPRHKITKRGQNVTFRCDPISEHNRLYWYRQTLGQGPEFLTYFQNEAQLEKSRLLSDRFSAERPKGSFSTLEIQRTEQGDSAMYLCASSLQGAPGNTIYFGEGSWLTVV.